The 22 T cell receptor beta chains below come from one sample, sequenced in a study of cytomegalovirus exposure and HLA in healthy donors. Researchers ran the PCR with 60 Vbeta and 13 Jbeta primers. Clones were read by immunoSEQ multiplex PCR, and TCRdb kept only the in-frame ones, dropping some. The sample has 100,000 to 150,000 clones, 80% seen once; the top ten hold 8.9%. Material: PBMCs. The receptors derive from a man aged 25-45 years in good health and CMV-seropositive.

The chain has TRBV18 and TRBJ1-1; weak D call: TRBD1 (5 bases). The CDR3 sequence is 12 residues long. Germline V CDR1 and CDR2: KGHSH, LQKENI. The V end lost 4 bases, the J end lost 7 bases, and 10 bases lay between the germline ends. CDR3 DNA sequence: TGTGCCAGCTCACGGCAGGGTGGTGAAGCTTTCTTT. Translated, it gives CASSRQGGEAFF.

As regards this clone: Distinct nucleotide sequences in the sample also encode this CDR3. V usage is TRBV29-1 and J usage is TRBJ2-2; a possible D gene is TRBD2 (5 bases). CDR1 is SQVTM and CDR2 is ANQGSEA in the germline V gene. Deletions cut 3 bases from V and 5 bases from J, with 10 bases between. The CDR3 totals 13 residues. As DNA, the CDR3 is TGCAGCGTTGAGGCGGGCTTGACCGGGGAGCTGTTTTTT. It specifies CSVEAGLTGELFF.

The chain has TRBV2 and TRBJ1-1, with a possible D match to TRBD1 (6 bases). V shed 4 bases and J shed 3 bases, with 9 bases lying between them. CDR1 and CDR2 (germline): SNHLY, FYNNEI. This CDR3 is built from 13 residues. CDR3 protein: CASSGTVYTEAFF. As DNA, the CDR3 is TGTGCCAGCAGTGGGACAGTATACACTGAAGCTTTCTTT. Combining the CDR3 with reference TRBV2 and TRBJ1-1 gives the whole variable domain EPEVTQTPSHQVTQMGQEVILRCVPISNHLYFYWYRQILGQKVEFLVSFYNNEISEKSEIFDDQFSVERPDGSNFTLKIRSTKLEDSAMYFCASSGTVYTEAFFGQGTRLTVV.

Only one count was recorded for this clone. CDR3 residues: CASSYSTGSHGYTF. CDR3 DNA sequence: TGTGCCAGCAGTTACTCCACAGGGTCCCATGGCTACACCTTC. This chain connects TRBV6-6 to TRBJ1-2; perhaps TRBD1 as D (6 bases). This CDR3 has 14 residues. The germline V and J ends were trimmed by 0 bases and 6 bases, with 11 bases remaining between them. Germline CDR1 reads MNHNY; CDR2 reads SVGAGI (reference sequence).

V usage is TRBV30 and J usage is TRBJ2-5; 8 bases align to TRBD2. The V and J ends lost 0 bases and 4 bases, in that order; junction bases with no gene match: 4. Germline V lookup: CDR1 GTSNPN, CDR2 SVGIG (reference sequence). There are 14 residues in the CDR3. The DNA for the CDR3 is TGTGCCTGGAGTGTACCCAGCGGGGGAGAGACCCAGTACTTC. Its protein product is CAWSVPSGGETQYF.

This clone showed up just a few times. The rearrangement links TRBV7-8 to TRBJ2-3; maybe TRBD2 (6 bases). Germline V CDR1 and CDR2: SGHVS, FQNEAQ. The CDR3 length is 17 residues. V lost 0 bases and J 0 bases, leaving 13 bases between the germline ends. CDR3 sequence (DNA): TGTGCCAGCAGCTTAGCGCGGGGCGGTACTAGCACAGATACGCAGTATTTT. Translation gives CASSLARGGTSTDTQYF.

V gene TRBV6-6 combines with J gene TRBJ2-7; possibly TRBD2 for D (5 bases). Trimming took off 6 bases at V and 7 bases at J, with 10 bases between the two ends. CDR1 is MNHNY, CDR2 SVGAGI, per germline (reference sequence). The CDR3 spans 11 residues. The CDR3 bases are TGTGCCAGCAGCACCGGACTGGAGCAGTACTTC. It encodes CASSTGLEQYF.

The gene calls are TRBV7-3 and TRBJ1-2, with 8 bases aligning to TRBD1. The CDR3 sequence is 13 residues long. Germline V gene lookup returns CDR1 SGHTA and CDR2 FQGTGA. V gave up 5 bases and J gave up 4 bases; unmatched junction bases: 3. This CDR3 reads CASSPDRGYGYTF. The CDR3, as DNA: TGTGCCAGCAGCCCTGACAGGGGCTATGGCTACACCTTC.

The chain joins TRBV7-9 to TRBJ2-2; TRBD1 agrees at 9 bases. Germline V lookup: CDR1 SEHNR, CDR2 FQNEAQ (reference sequence). V dropped 5 bases and J dropped 3; count of bases not matched to a gene: 7. The CDR3 consists of 16 residues. The CDR3 protein is CASSQPWDRDTGELFF. CDR3 in DNA: TGTGCCAGCAGCCAACCCTGGGACAGGGACACCGGGGAGCTGTTTTTT.

The chain is built from TRBV5-1 and TRBJ2-7; the D gene is possibly TRBD1 (5 bases). The CDR3 has 15 residues. V was cut by 4 bases and J by 3 bases, with 17 bases left in between. Germline V gene data show CDR1 as SGHRS and CDR2 as YFSETQ. The CDR3 is CASSPGPTPNYEQYF. The DNA of the CDR3 is TGCGCCAGCAGCCCAGGGCCGACACCAAACTACGAGCAGTACTTC. Looking up the rest from reference TRBV5-1 and TRBJ2-7 gives the full variable domain: KAGVTQTPRYLIKTRGQQVTLSCSPISGHRSVSWYQQTPGQGLQFLFEYFSETQRNKGNFPGRFSGRQFSNSRSEMNVSTLELGDSALYLCASSPGPTPNYEQYFGPGTRLTVT.

The chain couples TRBV10-2 to TRBJ1-1, with a possible D match to TRBD1 (6 bases). Looked up from germline, CDR1 is WSHSY and CDR2 is SAAADI. The CDR3 has 13 amino acids. Trimming shortened V by 7 bases and J by 2 bases, and 11 bases separated the two germline ends. The CDR3 sequence is CASTRGLNTEAFF. CDR3 nucleotides: TGCGCCAGCACCAGGGGACTAAACACTGAAGCTTTCTTT.

The chain carries TRBV6-4 and TRBJ1-2, with 12 bases fitting TRBD1. The CDR3 has 15 amino acids. The V and J ends lost 4 bases and 7 bases, in that order; junction bases with no gene match: 7. CDR1 MRHNA and CDR2 SNTAGT come from the germline V gene. CDR3 amino acids: CASSGRDRGLGGYTF. The CDR3 DNA sequence: TGTGCCAGCAGTGGCCGGGACAGGGGGCTAGGTGGCTACACCTTC.

This clone was seen a few times. In nucleotides, the CDR3 is TGCGCCAGCAGCTTTAAGGTGGCGGTGGACTCCTACAATGAGCAGTTCTTC. It specifies CASSFKVAVDSYNEQFF. The chain carries TRBV5-1 and TRBJ2-1; D is undetermined. The CDR3 is made up of 17 amino acids. V dropped 2 bases and J dropped 0 bases, with 15 bases sitting between them. Germline CDR1 is SGHRS and CDR2 is YFSETQ.

This chain uses TRBV5-1 with TRBJ2-7; weak D call: TRBD2 (6 bases). Germline V gene lookup returns CDR1 SGHRS and CDR2 YFSETQ. V was clipped by 4 bases and J by 7 bases, with 18 bases between them. This CDR3 has 14 amino acids. The CDR3 coding sequence is TGCGCCAGCAGCCTAGAGGAGGGTAGAGGGGAGCAGTACTTC. Translating it yields CASSLEEGRGEQYF. The entire variable domain, with the rest obtained from reference TRBV5-1 and TRBJ2-7, is as follows: KAGVTQTPRYLIKTRGQQVTLSCSPISGHRSVSWYQQTPGQGLQFLFEYFSETQRNKGNFPGRFSGRQFSNSRSEMNVSTLELGDSALYLCASSLEEGRGEQYFGPGTRLTVT.

The genes are TRBV9 and TRBJ1-1, with D perhaps TRBD1 (5 bases). Germline V gene lookup returns CDR1 SGDLS and CDR2 YYNGEE. Trimming took 2 bases from V and 11 from J, leaving 22 bases between them. This CDR3 has 15 residues. CDR3 DNA sequence: TGTGCCAGCAGCGTTCTGGGGGGTCGGGGGTCCGCCGCTTTCTTT. Translating it yields CASSVLGGRGSAAFF.

About this clone itself: At one boundary the junction diverges from the germline segment, which might be a read error. The V gene is TRBV28, the J gene TRBJ1-2; TRBD1 matches at 7 bases. The CDR3 length is 14 residues. Germline CDR1 MDHEN, CDR2 SYDVKM. CDR3 coding DNA: TGTGCCAGCAGCCTTCGGACAGGTTGGAATGGCTACGCCTTC. Translated, it gives CASSLRTGWNGYAF.

This chain joins TRBV7-3 and TRBJ2-3, with 8 nucleotides matching TRBD2. Trimming at V came to 4 bases and at J to 4 bases, leaving 1 base not matched to a gene. The germline CDR1 and CDR2 sequences are SGHTA and FQGTGA. This CDR3 comprises 13 residues. CDR3 sequence: CASSSAGADTQYF. CDR3 DNA: TGTGCCAGCAGCTCAGCGGGGGCAGATACGCAGTATTTT.

The V call is TRBV29-1, the J call TRBJ2-1, with 9 nucleotides matching TRBD2. V dropped 5 bases and J dropped 7; count of bases not matched to a gene: 6. CDR1 SQVTM and CDR2 ANQGSEA come from the germline V gene. The length of the CDR3 is 13 residues. As DNA, the CDR3 is TGCAGCGTTCGCGGGGGGGCTCAGAATGAGCAGTTCTTC. Translated: CSVRGGAQNEQFF.

The chain combines TRBV5-5 with TRBJ2-3, with D unresolved. CDR1 SGHKS and CDR2 YYEKEE come from the germline V gene (reference sequence). CDR3 size: 12 residues. The V and J ends lost 2 bases and 4 bases respectively, with 5 bases between them. This CDR3 reads CASSFGSDTQYF. The CDR3 bases are TGTGCCAGCAGCTTCGGGTCAGATACGCAGTATTTT. Full variable domain (missing parts from reference TRBV5-5 and TRBJ2-3): DAGVTQSPTHLIKTRGQQVTLRCSPISGHKSVSWYQQVLGQGPQFIFQYYEKEERGRGNFPDRFSARQFPNYSSELNVNALLLGDSALYLCASSFGSDTQYFGPGTRLTVL.

The V call is TRBV6-1, the J call TRBJ2-3; D may be TRBD1 (6 bases). The CDR3 runs to 14 residues. V lost 6 bases to trimming and J lost 0 bases, with 10 bases between them. Germline CDR1 and CDR2: MNHNS and SASEGT. For the CDR3, the DNA is TGTGCCAGCAGAGTTACAGGGAGCACAGATACGCAGTATTTT. The encoded protein is CASRVTGSTDTQYF.

This sequence joins TRBV27 and TRBJ1-4; TRBD1 matches at 7 bases. CDR3 length: 13 amino acids. The germline V gene has CDR1 MNHEY and CDR2 SMNVEV (reference sequence). With V trimmed by 4 bases and J by 8 bases, 4 bases remained unmatched. This CDR3 reads CASSSQGREKLFF. CDR3 nucleotides: TGTGCCAGCAGTTCACAGGGGAGGGAAAAACTGTTTTTT.

The chain is built from TRBV9 and TRBJ2-5; possibly TRBD2 for D (6 bases). Between the trimmed V and J ends, which lost 4 bases and 5 bases, there was a span of 15 bases. Germline assignment: CDR1 SGDLS and CDR2 YYNGEE. The CDR3 is made up of 14 amino acids. The CDR3 nucleotides read TGTGCCAGCAGCTTGGGGGGATGGCGGGAGACCCAGTACTTC. It specifies CASSLGGWRETQYF.